The 28 T cell receptor beta chains listed next were all sequenced from one sample in a study of cytomegalovirus exposure and HLA in healthy donors. The PCR used 60 Vbeta and 13 Jbeta primers. The data were produced by immunoSEQ multiplex PCR, yet TCRdb's version contains in-frame clones alone and is incomplete. The sample has 230,000 or so clones; around 90% are singletons. Sequencing was done on a sample of PBMCs. These receptors came from a girl aged 2 to 9 in good health and CMV-seronegative.

The chain uses TRBV18 and TRBJ1-3; D is undetermined. V was cut by 3 bases and J by 0 bases, with 6 bases left in between. Germline V gives CDR1 KGHSH, CDR2 LQKENI. There are 14 residues in the CDR3. In nucleotides, the CDR3 is TGTGCCAGCTCACCCATCGGCTCTGGAAACACCATATATTTT. Translation: CASSPIGSGNTIYF.

This chain joins TRBV29-1 and TRBJ2-1; D uncertain. This CDR3 comprises 11 residues. Trimming cost V 4 bases and J 8 bases, with 9 bases left between them. Germline CDR1 reads SQVTM; CDR2 reads ANQGSEA. This CDR3 is CSVGSGYEQFF. The CDR3 DNA follows: TGCAGCGTTGGTTCCGGGTATGAGCAGTTCTTC.

The rearrangement links TRBV18 to TRBJ2-3; D unresolved. Germline CDR1 is KGHSH and CDR2 is LQKENI. The ends were cut back, 2 bases at V and 2 bases at J, with 8 bases in the middle. The CDR3 sequence is 14 residues long. CDR3 loop: CASSPIRFTDTQYF. Written as DNA, the CDR3 is TGTGCCAGCTCACCAATCCGGTTCACAGATACGCAGTATTTT.

This chain connects TRBV5-1 to TRBJ1-1, with TRBD1 matching over 9 bases. J was trimmed by 0 bases and V by 5 bases; bases with no gene match: 5. Germline assignment: CDR1 SGHRS and CDR2 YFSETQ. The CDR3 has 15 amino acids. The DNA for the CDR3 is TGCGCCAGCAGTCTGGACAGGGGACTGAACACTGAAGCTTTCTTT. Translating it yields CASSLDRGLNTEAFF.

The rearrangement uses TRBV5-6 and TRBJ2-1; unclear D gene. Germline V CDR1 and CDR2: SGHDT, YYEEEE. V lost 0 bases, J lost 0 bases, and 7 bases lay in between. CDR3 length equals 15 residues. CDR3 in amino acids: CASSLGPSSYNEQFF. The DNA of the CDR3 is TGTGCCAGCAGCTTGGGCCCGAGCTCCTACAATGAGCAGTTCTTC.

As for this clone: Other DNA sequences in the same sample also yield this CDR3. The chain combines TRBV7-9 with TRBJ2-5; 11 nucleotides align to TRBD2. The CDR3 runs to 14 residues. Per the germline V gene, CDR1 is SEHNR and CDR2 is FQNEAQ (reference sequence). Trimming removed 5 bases from V and 3 bases from J; junction bases left unmatched: 2. The chain's CDR3 is CASSTLAGEETQYF. CDR3 DNA: TGTGCCAGCAGCACACTAGCGGGAGAAGAGACCCAGTACTTC.

This chain joins TRBV30 and TRBJ1-2; D perhaps matches TRBD1 (5 bases). The CDR3 has 15 residues. CDR1 is GTSNPN and CDR2 is SVGIG in the germline V gene (reference sequence). V was cut by 0 bases and J by 0 bases, with 11 bases left in between. CDR3 region: CAWSVDSEANYGYTF. The CDR3 nucleotides are TGTGCCTGGAGTGTAGACAGCGAAGCTAACTATGGCTACACCTTC.

The V call is TRBV27, the J call TRBJ2-3; D perhaps matches TRBD2 (6 bases). This CDR3 region has 13 residues. CDR1 is MNHEY, CDR2 SMNVEV, per germline (reference sequence). V was trimmed by 5 bases and J by 5 bases, leaving 11 bases between them. The CDR3 nucleotides read TGTGCCAGCAGTCCCGTAGCGGAAGATACGCAGTATTTT. It translates to CASSPVAEDTQYF.

The chain uses TRBV19 and TRBJ1-5, with D uncertain. There are 15 residues in the CDR3. Germline V lookup: CDR1 LNHDA, CDR2 SQIVND (reference sequence). V lost 4 bases and J 0 bases, leaving 10 bases between the germline ends. CDR3 in amino acids: CASSTTGDSNQPQHF. In DNA form, the CDR3 reads TGTGCCAGTAGTACTACCGGGGATAGCAATCAGCCCCAGCATTTT.

In the case of this clone: An end of the junction differs from the germline gene, which may be a read error. The rearrangement joins TRBV7-8 to TRBJ1-5; 8 nucleotides line up with TRBD1. The V gene's germline CDR1 is SGHVS and CDR2 FQNEAQ. The CDR3 loop spans 13 amino acids. CDR3 residues: CASSLGGGQGSFF. CDR3 DNA: TGTGCCAGCAGCTTAGGTGGCGGACAGGGTTCATTTTTT.

The chain is built from TRBV2 and TRBJ1-2; D possibly corresponds to TRBD1 (6 bases). CDR1 is SNHLY, CDR2 FYNNEI, per germline. This CDR3 comprises 16 residues. With 6 bases removed from V and 3 bases from J, the gap between germline ends came to 20 bases. The DNA of the CDR3 is TGTGCCAGCAGCGGAGGAAGGGCAGGGGCACACTATGGCTACACCTTC. Protein sequence: CASSGGRAGAHYGYTF.

The genes are TRBV11-3 and TRBJ2-1, with TRBD2 matching 10 bases. V was clipped by 5 bases and J by 5 bases; unmatched bases: 6. Germline lookup yields CDR1 SGHNT and CDR2 YENEEA. There are 15 residues in the CDR3. As DNA, the CDR3 is TGTGCCAGCAGCCCATCGGGACTAGCGAACAATGAGCAGTTCTTC. Protein product: CASSPSGLANNEQFF.

The J gene is TRBJ1-1, the V gene TRBV6-6, with 7 bases aligning to TRBD1. With 11 bases clipped from V and 1 base from J, the junction kept 7 bases outside the gene matches. The germline gives CDR1 MNHNY, CDR2 SVGAGI (reference sequence). CDR3 size: 13 residues. For the CDR3, the DNA is TGTGCCTGCCAGGGACAGCCGAACACTGAAGCTTTCTTT. Protein sequence: CACQGQPNTEAFF.

This clone showed up just once. The rearrangement uses TRBV7-6 and TRBJ1-2, with a tentative D call TRBD1 (5 bases). There are 11 residues in the CDR3. Deletions cut 8 bases from V and 2 bases from J, with 6 bases between. Germline V gene sequence: CDR1 SGHVS, CDR2 FNYEAQ. The CDR3 bases are TGTGCCAGCGGGGGGAACTATGGCTACACCTTC. It is translated as CASGGNYGYTF.

The V call is TRBV11-2, the J call TRBJ2-1; TRBD2 matches at 15 bases. The V and J ends lost 1 base and 5 bases, in that order; junction bases with no gene match: 6. CDR3 size: 18 residues. Per germline, CDR1 SGHAT and CDR2 FQNNGV. CDR3 loop: CASSLVGLAGGPHNEQFF. DNA of the CDR3: TGTGCCAGCAGCTTAGTAGGACTAGCGGGAGGGCCCCACAATGAGCAGTTCTTC.

This sequence joins TRBV6-5 and TRBJ2-5; the D gene is possibly TRBD2 (6 bases). With the DNA end fitting TRBJ2-7 better, the J assignment may be wrong. This CDR3 spans 15 amino acids. Germline CDR1 reads MNHEY; CDR2 reads SVGAGI. CDR3 sequence: CASSKRDLPYAEQYF. CDR3 bases: TGTGCCAGCAGCAAAAGGGACTTGCCATACGCCGAGCAGTACTTC.

The chain employs TRBV9 and TRBJ1-5; D not resolved. V was cut by 6 bases and J by 2 bases, with 6 bases left in between. CDR3 size: 12 residues. Germline-derived CDR1 and CDR2 are SGDLS and YYNGEE. The CDR3 here is CASTRGNQPQHF. The CDR3 DNA is TGTGCCAGCACGAGAGGCAATCAGCCCCAGCATTTT.

The rearrangement uses TRBV27 and TRBJ2-7, with a possible D match to TRBD1 (7 bases). V was trimmed by 1 base and J by 4 bases, leaving 11 bases between them. The CDR3 extends over 14 amino acids. Germline V lookup: CDR1 MNHEY, CDR2 SMNVEV (reference sequence). The CDR3 region is CASSLYSGGYEQYF. The CDR3, as DNA: TGTGCCAGCAGTTTATATTCAGGGGGGTACGAGCAGTACTTC.

The chain carries TRBV9 and TRBJ1-1; maybe TRBD1 (5 bases). V was clipped by 3 bases and J by 1 base, with 22 bases between them. CDR1 and CDR2 (germline): SGDLS, YYNGEE. This CDR3 comprises 18 residues. In DNA form, the CDR3 reads TGTGCCAGCAGCGCACACCCTACTCCATCAGGGAAGAACACTGAAGCTTTCTTT. It is translated as CASSAHPTPSGKNTEAFF. Together with reference TRBV9 and TRBJ1-1, the CDR3 gives the full variable domain: DSGVTQTPKHLITATGQRVTLRCSPRSGDLSVYWYQQSLDQGLQFLIQYYNGEERAKGNILERFSAQQFPDLHSELNLSSLELGDSALYFCASSAHPTPSGKNTEAFFGQGTRLTVV.

The gene calls are TRBV10-3 and TRBJ1-2, with TRBD1 identical over 8 bases. The CDR3 consists of 15 residues. The germline CDR1 and CDR2 sequences are ENHRY and SYGVKD. The V segment lost 4 bases and the J segment 2 bases; nucleotides outside the gene matches: 6. CDR3 DNA: TGTGCCATCAGTGGGGACGGACAGGGCAACTATGGCTACACCTTC. Its translation: CAISGDGQGNYGYTF.

The chain carries TRBV6-5 and TRBJ1-1; 12 bases fit TRBD1. This CDR3 contains 16 residues. The V gene end was trimmed by 2 bases and the J gene end by 0 bases; junction bases not matched to a gene: 1. The germline gives CDR1 MNHEY, CDR2 SVGAGI. In nucleotides, the CDR3 is TGTGCCAGCAGTTACCGGGACAGGGGGCTGAACACTGAAGCTTTCTTT. This encodes CASSYRDRGLNTEAFF.

This clone was found a few times. The genes are TRBV7-9 and TRBJ2-7; TRBD2 agrees at 10 bases. CDR3 length equals 15 residues. In germline, CDR1 is SEHNR, CDR2 FQNEAQ (reference sequence). Trimming removed 3 bases from V and 4 bases from J; junction bases left unmatched: 6. The CDR3 DNA follows: TGTGCCAGCAGCTTGGAAGCGGGGGGGCCGTACGAGCAGTACTTC. Translated, it gives CASSLEAGGPYEQYF.

The chain recombines TRBV6-1 with TRBJ1-6; no clear D gene. The V gene lost 2 bases and the J gene lost 2 bases, with 10 bases spanning the gap. CDR1 and CDR2 (germline): MNHNS, SASEGT. This CDR3 region has 16 residues. The CDR3 sequence is CASSEFMGPYNSPLHF. Written as DNA, the CDR3 is TGTGCCAGCAGTGAATTCATGGGCCCCTATAATTCACCCCTCCACTTT.

The rearrangement uses TRBV27 and TRBJ2-1; D is ambiguous. The V and J ends lost 5 bases and 6 bases respectively, with 11 bases between them. The germline CDR1 and CDR2 sequences are MNHEY and SMNVEV (reference sequence). This CDR3 spans 13 amino acids. In DNA, the CDR3 is TGTGCCAGCAGTCCAGAGGCCGCCAATGAGCAGTTCTTC. It codes for CASSPEAANEQFF.

The gene calls are TRBV10-1 and TRBJ2-3; the D is unclear. Germline CDR1 is WNHNN and CDR2 is SYGVQD (reference sequence). CDR3 size: 15 residues. V lost 6 bases to trimming and J lost 6 bases, with 19 bases between them. The CDR3 DNA is TGCGCCAGCAGCGAAACTACCTACCCCACCGATACGCAGTATTTT. This sequence encodes CASSETTYPTDTQYF.

The chain carries TRBV9 and TRBJ2-1; maybe TRBD2 (6 bases). Trimming removed 4 bases from V and 8 bases from J, with 16 bases in between. The germline CDR1 and CDR2 sequences are SGDLS and YYNGEE. CDR3 length equals 14 residues. CDR3 loop: CASSLFGGVDEQFF. CDR3 DNA: TGTGCCAGCAGCTTATTTGGCGGGGTGGATGAGCAGTTCTTC.

The chain employs TRBV5-1 and TRBJ2-7; 8 nucleotides align to TRBD1. Germline CDR1 reads SGHRS; CDR2 reads YFSETQ. CDR3 length: 14 residues. J lost 5 bases, V lost 2 bases, and 6 bases had no gene match. This CDR3 reads CASSLPGQADEQYF. Written as DNA, the CDR3 is TGCGCCAGCAGCTTACCGGGACAGGCGGACGAGCAGTACTTC.

The rearrangement uses TRBV6-1 and TRBJ1-3; a weak D match, TRBD1 (5 bases). Germline V gene data show CDR1 as MNHNS and CDR2 as SASEGT. V lost 3 bases to trimming and J lost 0 bases, with 9 bases between them. The CDR3 extends over 15 amino acids. The CDR3 DNA reads TGTGCCAGCAGTGACGGGGGATACTCTGGAAACACCATATATTTT. The encoded protein is CASSDGGYSGNTIYF.